Presented here are 14 T cell receptor beta chains from one specimen sequenced in a study of OX40 agonist ivuxolimab in advanced cancers. The method was immunoSEQ multiplex PCR; TCRdb's version includes in-frame clones alone and lacks a portion of them. The sample shows 60,000 or so clones, about 94% of them seen only once. The specimen was CD4+ or CD8+ T cells sorted from blood, collected in a trial of the OX40 agonist ivuxolimab. These receptors came from an adult with an advanced solid tumor such as melanoma, head and neck, liver or kidney cancer.

This CDR3 is CASSQAPGTSHTDTQYF. In nucleotides, the CDR3 is TGTGCCAGCAGCCAGGCCCCCGGGACCTCACACACAGATACGCAGTATTTT. The genes are TRBV11-2 and TRBJ2-3; D possibly matches TRBD1 or TRBD2 (5 bases each). The germline V gene encodes CDR1 SGHAT and CDR2 FQNNGV. Trimming pared 5 bases from V and 2 bases from J, leaving 20 bases between. The CDR3 consists of 17 residues.

As DNA, the CDR3 is TGTGCCAGCAGTTTCAGGTCAGGGGGCCTCTACGAGCAGTACTTC. It codes for CASSFRSGGLYEQYF. The chain links TRBV28 to TRBJ2-7; 8 bases line up with TRBD1. Germline V CDR1 and CDR2: MDHEN, SYDVKM. CDR3 length: 15 residues. The V gene end was trimmed by 3 bases and the J gene end by 3 bases; junction bases not matched to a gene: 7. The full variable domain, in which reference TRBV28 and TRBJ2-7 provide the parts outside the CDR3, is DVKVTQSSRYLVKRTGEKVFLECVQDMDHENMFWYRQDPGLGLRLIYFSYDVKMKEKGDIPEGYSVSREKKERFSLILESASTNQTSMYLCASSFRSGGLYEQYFGPGTRLTVT.

This chain connects TRBV29-1 to TRBJ1-4, with D perhaps TRBD1 (5 bases). The V gene's germline CDR1 is SQVTM and CDR2 ANQGSEA. With 0 bases removed from V and 6 bases from J, the gap between germline ends came to 20 bases. The CDR3 extends over 17 amino acids. The CDR3 DNA sequence: TGCAGCGTTGAAGATCATGGTAGCGGGGGAGGAGATGAAAAACTGTTTTTT. It codes for CSVEDHGSGGGDEKLFF.

The genes are TRBV7-8 and TRBJ1-3; D may be TRBD1 (6 bases). CDR1 and CDR2 from the germline V gene are SGHVS and FQNEAQ. The CDR3 extends over 16 amino acids. Trimming took off 1 base at V and 0 bases at J, with 10 bases between the two ends. The CDR3 DNA reads TGTGCCAGCAGCTTAGGGGGGCCTAGCTCTGGAAACACCATATATTTT. Protein sequence: CASSLGGPSSGNTIYF.

V is TRBV10-3 and J is TRBJ1-2; 7 nucleotides align to TRBD1. Germline values: CDR1 ENHRY, CDR2 SYGVKD. The trim removed 0 bases at V and 2 bases at J, leaving 6 bases unmatched. The CDR3 loop spans 16 amino acids. Written as DNA, the CDR3 is TGTGCCATCAGTGAGTCGAGGAGGGGGCAGAACTATGGCTACACCTTC. Protein sequence: CAISESRRGQNYGYTF.

This chain uses TRBV30 with TRBJ1-1, with D perhaps matching TRBD1 (5 bases). The CDR3 runs 12 residues. Germline-derived CDR1 and CDR2 are GTSNPN and SVGIG (reference sequence). V shed 5 bases and J shed 0 bases, with 7 bases lying between them. CDR3: CAWQGLNTEAFF. The CDR3 region has the DNA TGTGCCTGGCAGGGTTTGAACACTGAAGCTTTCTTT.

This clone was counted a single time. V and J are TRBV27 and TRBJ2-1, with 9 bases that match TRBD2. Germline V lookup: CDR1 MNHEY, CDR2 SMNVEV (reference sequence). CDR3 length: 15 amino acids. Unmatched junction bases numbered 8, after V lost 3 bases and J lost 8 bases. This CDR3 is CASSFAGGPHDEQFF. DNA of the CDR3: TGTGCCAGCAGTTTTGCGGGAGGGCCTCACGATGAGCAGTTCTTC.

V is TRBV15 and J is TRBJ2-1; 8 bases are a match to TRBD2. Germline-derived CDR1 and CDR2 are LNHNV and YYDKDF (reference sequence). CDR3 length: 15 residues. V dropped 7 bases and J dropped 7; count of bases not matched to a gene: 12. The CDR3 DNA reads as TGTGCCACCACCGGCCGAGCGGGAGTAACGAATGAGCAGTTCTTC. It specifies CATTGRAGVTNEQFF.

The chain carries TRBV27 and TRBJ2-7; 7 bases are shared with TRBD2. The germline CDR1 and CDR2 sequences are MNHEY and SMNVEV (reference sequence). V gave up 8 bases and J gave up 3 bases; unmatched junction bases: 10. The CDR3 contains 14 residues. The CDR3 coding sequence is TGTGCCAGCGGAGCGGGACCGGGACTCTACGAGCAGTACTTC. Translated: CASGAGPGLYEQYF.

A word on this clone: A read error may account for a junction end that differs from germline. The V and J genes are TRBV7-9 and TRBJ2-2; D is uncertain. The CDR3 is 14 amino acids. The germline V gene encodes CDR1 SEHNR and CDR2 FQNEAQ (reference sequence). CDR3 residues: CAPWAETNTGELFF. In DNA, the CDR3 is TGCGCTCCGTGGGCGGAGACGAACACCGGGGAGCTGTTTTTT.

The chain recombines TRBV4-3 with TRBJ2-7; D unresolved. This CDR3 is built from 16 residues. V lost 0 bases and J lost 4, with 16 bases in between. Germline loops: CDR1 LGHNA, CDR2 YSLEER. DNA of the CDR3: TGCGCCAGCAGCCAAGAAACGCTCCTTAAGGCGTACGAGCAGTACTTC. Residues: CASSQETLLKAYEQYF.

The chain carries TRBV28 and TRBJ2-7; possible D gene TRBD2, 6 bases. The length of the CDR3 is 13 residues. Trimming left V 5 bases short and J 4 bases short, with 12 bases between. CDR1 MDHEN and CDR2 SYDVKM come from the germline V gene. CDR3 DNA: TGTGCCAGCAGTCCGAATGGGGGGTACGAGCAGTACTTC. It translates to CASSPNGGYEQYF.

This clone was found a few times. The chain is built from TRBV9 and TRBJ1-2; D ambiguous. V lost 4 bases and J lost 4, with 17 bases in between. The germline gives CDR1 SGDLS, CDR2 YYNGEE. The CDR3 totals 15 residues. In DNA, the CDR3 is TGTGCCAGCAGCCCCCCCGGGGTACAGAGCTATGGCTACACCTTC. It specifies CASSPPGVQSYGYTF.

The J gene is TRBJ2-7, the V gene TRBV15, with a weak D call TRBD2 (6 bases). Germline V gives CDR1 LNHNV, CDR2 YYDKDF (reference sequence). Trimming shortened V by 5 bases and J by 0 bases, and 14 bases separated the two germline ends. The CDR3 is 15 residues long. In DNA form, the CDR3 reads TGTGCCACCAGCGTAGACCGCGGGATCTCCTACGAGCAGTACTTC. Amino acids: CATSVDRGISYEQYF.